The present TCR beta chain was sequenced within a study of T-cell reconstitution after alpha-beta-depleted transplantation in children. The authors prepared the TCRbeta library with unique molecular identifiers. MiXCR was run by TCRdb on the PCR reads, yielding one entry per CDR3 protein. There are nearly 550,000 distinct CDR3 sequences in the sample; 18% occur only once, and 3% to 4% lies in the top ten. With 3 bases clipped from V and 0 bases from J, the junction kept 6 bases outside the gene matches. Germline-derived CDR1 and CDR2 are DFQATT and SNEGSKA (reference sequence). CDR3 length: 17 residues. In this sample, this clonotype turned up a few times.

The source material was PBMCs from the stem cell graft donor, sampled from the stem cell graft. The TCR sequence derives from a human donor who donated a stem cell graft to a child with acute lymphoblastic leukemia. The rearrangement joins TRBV20-1 to TRBJ1-5, with TRBD1 identical over 12 bases. In DNA, the CDR3 is TGCAGTGCTAGGGGACAGGGGGCTGGGGATAGCAATCAGCCCCAGCATTTT. Translation: CSARGQGAGDSNQPQHF.